These 5 T cell receptor beta chains were sequenced from one sample in a study of cytomegalovirus exposure and HLA in healthy donors. It was with 60 Vbeta and 13 Jbeta primers that the PCR ran. Clones were sequenced by immunoSEQ multiplex PCR, and TCRdb holds only the in-frame ones, with some missing. The sample holds over 85,000 clones, roughly 76% seen once. The sequencing sample was made of PBMCs. These receptors were collected from a female donor in good health and CMV-seronegative.

This chain uses TRBV7-9 with TRBJ2-3; TRBD2 is a possible D gene (6 bases). Germline V gene data show CDR1 as SEHNR and CDR2 as FQNEAQ (reference sequence). This CDR3 is 16 amino acids long. The V and J ends lost 5 bases and 1 base respectively, with 16 bases between them. The CDR3 is CASSLPRGNGTDTQYF. The DNA for the CDR3 is TGTGCCAGCAGCCTACCACGGGGGAACGGCACAGATACGCAGTATTTT.

This clone was recorded only once. The chain employs TRBV9 and TRBJ2-5; TRBD1 matches 9 bases. Germline V gene data show CDR1 as SGDLS and CDR2 as YYNGEE. The CDR3 loop spans 16 amino acids. Trimming took 0 bases from V and 2 from J; bases not matched to a gene: 5. DNA for the CDR3: TGTGCCAGCAGCGTAGAGACCGGGACAGGGCAAGAGACCCAGTACTTC. Protein: CASSVETGTGQETQYF.

The chain carries TRBV7-9 and TRBJ1-1; D might be TRBD1 (6 bases). Germline CDR1 is SEHNR and CDR2 is FQNEAQ (reference sequence). This CDR3 has 17 amino acids. Trimming removed 2 bases at V and 2 bases at J, with 18 bases between. The CDR3: CASSLSFREGVNTEAFF. The CDR3 nucleotides read TGTGCCAGCAGCTTATCGTTTAGGGAGGGGGTAAACACTGAAGCTTTCTTT.

The V and J genes are TRBV2 and TRBJ2-7; 11 nucleotides match TRBD1. After removal of 6 bases from V and 3 bases from J, the junction contained 4 bases not matched to a gene. CDR3 length: 14 amino acids. The germline CDR1 and CDR2 sequences are SNHLY and FYNNEI. In DNA, the CDR3 is TGTGCCAGCAGGGGGACAGGGGGGAGCTACGAGCAGTACTTC. It codes for CASRGTGGSYEQYF.

This chain connects TRBV4-1 to TRBJ1-2; tentative D call: TRBD1 (6 bases). This CDR3 is 13 amino acids long. Germline loops: CDR1 MGHRA, CDR2 YSYEKL. V was pared by 1 base and J by 5 bases, with 8 bases between. The CDR3 DNA is TGCGCCAGCAGCCAAGGGACAGATTATGGCTACACCTTC. This encodes CASSQGTDYGYTF.